This T cell receptor (beta chain) was obtained from a study of blood T cells in healthy people across ages. Regarding the study as a whole: Estimates drawn from one million T cells were deemed to understate diversity.

A sample-barcoded 5' primer and a J-beta primer mix were used in a second PCR of roughly 7 to 11 cycles. TCRdb re-called the 5' RACE reads through MiXCR, storing one row per CDR3 protein. The data show 1.5 million to 2 million distinct CDR3 sequences, around 36% seen once. Researchers isolated at least 6.5 million PBMCs per sample. Between the trimmed V and J ends, which lost 4 bases and 2 bases, there was a span of 17 bases. CDR3 length equals 15 residues. Germline V gene sequence: CDR1 DFQATT, CDR2 SNEGSKA (reference sequence). Points on this clonotype: Its antigen is currently unknown.

Sequencing was carried out using blood. The chain has TRBV20-1 and TRBJ2-5; possible D gene TRBD2, 7 bases. This clonotype originated in a woman aged 30 to 39 in good health. CDR3 nucleotides: TGCAGTGCTACTGGCCGGCGGGGGCTTCAAGAGACCCAGTACTTC. This encodes CSATGRRGLQETQYF.